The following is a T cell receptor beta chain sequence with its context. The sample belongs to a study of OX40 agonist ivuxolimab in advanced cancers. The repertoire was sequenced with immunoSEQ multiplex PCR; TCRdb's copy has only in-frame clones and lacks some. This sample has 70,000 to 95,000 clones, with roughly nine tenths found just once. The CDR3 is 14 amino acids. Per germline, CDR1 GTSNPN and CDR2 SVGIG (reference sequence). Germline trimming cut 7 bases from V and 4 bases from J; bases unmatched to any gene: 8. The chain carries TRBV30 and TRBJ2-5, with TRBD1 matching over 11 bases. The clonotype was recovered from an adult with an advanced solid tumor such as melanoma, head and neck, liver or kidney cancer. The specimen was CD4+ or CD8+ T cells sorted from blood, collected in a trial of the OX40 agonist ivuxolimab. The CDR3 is CAFTGTGGPETQYF. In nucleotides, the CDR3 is TGTGCCTTCACCGGGACAGGGGGGCCAGAGACCCAGTACTTC.